The entry that follows covers one T cell receptor (beta chain) sequence. These data come from a study of T cells after yellow fever vaccination. The CDR3 is made up of 17 amino acids. In TCRdb, the 5' RACE reads were re-called with MiXCR into one record per CDR3 protein. Of about 260,000 distinct CDR3 sequences in the sample, around 5.2% were seen once. The chain carries TRBV12-1 and TRBJ2-7; TRBD1 is the table's D call and was not checked against the DNA. TRBV12-1 is reported as a pseudogene. Sequences were derived from CD4+ T cells sorted from PBMCs, sampled on the day of the yellow fever booster vaccination. The TCR originated in a man younger than 35 who received the YFV17D yellow fever vaccine. CDR3 nucleotides: TGTGCCAGCAGCCCCTCGGCCGCCGGGACAGGGTCTTTCACTCGGTACTTC. Translating gives CASSPSAAGTGSFTRYF.